This TCR beta chain was sequenced for a study of low-dose radiotherapy and immunotherapy resistance in tumors. CDR1 and CDR2 (germline): SNHLY, FYNNEI. The CDR3 length is 13 residues. With 4 bases removed from V and 4 bases from J, the gap between germline ends came to 10 bases. The PCR that amplified TCRs ran for 20 cycles, relying on a constant-region primer and a V-primer adapter. TCRdb passed the reads through MiXCR, listing each CDR3 protein once. Of under 60,000 distinct CDR3 sequences listed, roughly 10% were seen once; the top ten hold approximately 6.2%. This clonotype was found a few times. Time point here: before trial treatment.

The rearrangement links TRBV2 to TRBJ1-1, with D perhaps TRBD1 (5 bases). The sample consisted of PBMCs, taken before treatment. This TCR derives from a female donor with ovarian cancer. DNA for the CDR3: TGTGCCAGCAGTGTTGGGAGGGGCACTGAAGCTTTCTTT. It specifies CASSVGRGTEAFF.